What follows are 8 T cell receptor beta chains derived from one specimen sequenced in a study of T cell clusters in autoimmune cytopenias (dated by TCRdb to about 2019). TRB amplification used approximately 250 ng of peripheral blood genomic DNA, some 38,000 genome equivalents, per sample. Sequenced on an Illumina MiSeq. TRB rearrangements were amplified by multiplex PCR following a touch-down protocol, with the TRB-A and TRB-B primer pools mixed in one tube. TCRdb reprocessed the reads and lists each CDR3 protein sequence as a single entry, with no DNA. The sample table gives roughly 2,500 distinct CDR3 sequences. The ten most abundant clones make up approximately 40% of the sample. This same sample was also part of a study on T cell repertoires in aging, cancer and after chemotherapy.

The sample taken for sequencing was peripheral blood. The receptors here all came from a human donor with an autoimmune cytopenia or autoimmune hepatitis (not recorded which).

This clonotype registers medium-sized by frequency. The J gene is TRBJ2-5, the V gene TRBV12-3 or TRBV12-4. The CDR3 runs 12 residues. The CDR3 here is CASSPVLETQYF.

This clonotype ranks as medium-sized (0.01 to 0.1%) in terms of frequency. This chain uses TRBV27 with TRBJ2-1; TCRdb calls TRBD1, which cannot be checked without DNA. CDR1 and CDR2 from the germline V gene are MNHEY and SMNVEV (reference sequence). The length of the CDR3 is 12 residues. Here the CDR3 reads CASSRTGNEQFF.

The V call is TRBV27, the J call TRBJ2-3; TCRdb's D call of TRBD1 is untestable without DNA. The CDR3 extends over 17 amino acids. Germline V gene lookup returns CDR1 MNHEY and CDR2 SMNVEV (reference sequence). CDR3 amino acids: CASSLKSGQGNTDTQYF.

This clonotype is medium-sized by frequency. The chain couples TRBV11-1 to TRBJ2-7; without DNA, the TCRdb call of TRBD2 cannot be checked. The V gene's germline CDR1 is SGHAT and CDR2 FQDESV (reference sequence). The CDR3 is 15 residues long. CDR3 protein: CASTSRLAEPYEQYF.

V is TRBV12-3 or TRBV12-4 and J is TRBJ2-2. This CDR3 has 14 amino acids. The CDR3 reads CASSYEFRPGELFF.

This clonotype shows up as medium-sized by frequency. The rearrangement joins TRBV29-1 to TRBJ1-1; as DNA is missing, the TRBD1 call by TCRdb cannot be tested. Germline V gene lookup returns CDR1 SQVTM and CDR2 ANQGSEA. CDR3 size: 12 residues. The chain's CDR3 is CSVDGAGTEAFF.

This clonotype shows up as medium-sized by frequency. This CDR3 is CASSTSMGGNYGYTF. The chain combines TRBV12-3 or TRBV12-4 with TRBJ1-2; the D call from TCRdb, TRBD1, cannot be confirmed without DNA. The CDR3 length is 15 residues.

The J gene is TRBJ2-3, the V gene TRBV5-4; the D call of TRBD1 rests on TCRdb alone, since no DNA is present to check it. Germline CDR1 SGHNT, CDR2 YYREEE (reference sequence). The CDR3 has 16 amino acids. CDR3 loop: CASSSPQGSVADTQYF.